Following are 17 T cell receptor beta chains from one sample sequenced in a study of persistence of HIV-infected CD4 T cells. Cells were stimulated with CMV-infected fibroblast lysates at about 9.4 ug/mL. CD40L-negative CD69-negative CD45RO-high memory CD4+ T cells were sorted as populations depleted of antigen-responding cells. The immunoSEQ assay was version 4, run in survey mode. This table comes from immunoSEQ multiplex PCR, and its TCRdb copy is limited to in-frame clones, with some not included. Of 25,000 to 35,000 clones detected, roughly four fifths appear once; the ten largest clones hold about 4.6%. For these TCRs, the target antigens are not known. Sequencing was performed on CD4+ T cells sorted from PBMCs after roughly 20-hour stimulation, taken from a patient who received antiretroviral therapy. The origin of the receptors is an adult man with HIV who was CMV-seropositive.

The J gene is TRBJ1-3, the V gene TRBV6-5, with D unclear. The CDR3 sequence is 14 residues long. V was shortened by 2 bases and J by 0 bases, with 5 bases between the two germline ends. The germline gives CDR1 MNHEY, CDR2 SVGAGI. The CDR3 nucleotides read TGTGCCAGCAGTTACGACCCCTCTGGAAACACCATATATTTT. This gives the protein CASSYDPSGNTIYF.

The genes are TRBV7-2 and TRBJ2-7; TRBD2 matches 9 bases. V was pared by 3 bases and J by 4 bases, with 10 bases of the junction left unmatched. Germline CDR1 is SGHTA and CDR2 is FQGNSA. The CDR3 is made up of 16 amino acids. CDR3 residues: CASSFSGTSSIYEQYF. The CDR3 DNA reads as TGTGCCAGCAGCTTTTCCGGGACTAGCTCCATATACGAGCAGTACTTC. The variable domain in full, with the rest retrieved from reference TRBV7-2 and TRBJ2-7, is GAGVSQSPSNKVTEKGKDVELRCDPISGHTALYWYRQSLGQGLEFLIYFQGNSAPDKSGLPSDRFSAERTGGSVSTLTIQRTQQEDSAVYLCASSFSGTSSIYEQYFGPGTRLTVT.

The table lists this clone with a few counts. The CDR3, as DNA: TGTGCCAGCATCGGGGCTACGAACACTGAAGCTTTCTTT. It codes for CASIGATNTEAFF. The V and J genes are TRBV28 and TRBJ1-1; possibly TRBD1 for D (5 bases). The CDR3 consists of 13 residues. V lost 7 bases and J 1 base, leaving 10 bases between the germline ends. Per germline, CDR1 MDHEN and CDR2 SYDVKM.

The rearrangement joins TRBV5-1 to TRBJ2-3; 15 bases line up with TRBD2. CDR1 is SGHRS and CDR2 is YFSETQ in the germline V gene. V lost 0 bases to trimming and J lost 0 bases; unmatched junction nucleotides: 5. The CDR3 has 19 residues. In DNA form, the CDR3 reads TGCGCCAGCAGCTTGGTCGGGACTAGCGGGGGGTCTAGCACAGATACGCAGTATTTT. Translated: CASSLVGTSGGSSTDTQYF.

The CDR3: CASSPRAGTGGNTIYF. CDR3 coding DNA: TGTGCCAGCAGCCCCCGTGCAGGGACGGGGGGAAACACCATATATTTT. The chain combines TRBV9 with TRBJ1-3; a possible D gene is TRBD1 (5 bases). This CDR3 is 16 amino acids long. Per the germline V gene, CDR1 is SGDLS and CDR2 is YYNGEE. V was shortened by 4 bases and J by 4 bases, with 18 bases between the two germline ends.

The gene calls are TRBV7-2 and TRBJ2-1; 7 nucleotides align to TRBD1. In germline, CDR1 is SGHTA, CDR2 FQGNSA. This CDR3 is built from 13 residues. V shed 5 bases, J shed 9 bases, and the junction held 7 bases outside the gene matches. The CDR3 nucleotides are TGTGCCAGCAGCCCAGAGACAGGGCGTGAGCAGTTCTTC. Translating gives CASSPETGREQFF.

This chain joins TRBV19 and TRBJ1-2; 7 bases map to TRBD1. Germline-derived CDR1 and CDR2 are LNHDA and SQIVND (reference sequence). With V trimmed by 1 base and J by 2 bases, 10 bases remained unmatched. The CDR3 extends over 17 amino acids. The DNA for the CDR3 is TGTGCCAGTAGTATAGGGGGGACAGCGGGTTTGAACTATGGCTACACCTTC. It yields the protein CASSIGGTAGLNYGYTF.

V gene TRBV28 combines with J gene TRBJ1-2; unclear D gene. CDR1 is MDHEN, CDR2 SYDVKM, per germline. The V and J ends lost 3 bases and 0 bases respectively, with 11 bases between them. The CDR3 runs 15 residues. The CDR3 nucleotides are TGTGCCAGCAGTTTTTGGCTGCTTACTAACTATGGCTACACCTTC. This encodes CASSFWLLTNYGYTF.

CDR3 sequence: CASSSGLGGTQYF. DNA of the CDR3: TGTGCCAGCAGCTCCGGACTAGGAGGTACGCAGTATTTT. J is TRBJ2-3 and V is TRBV7-2, with 7 bases fitting TRBD2. Germline lookup yields CDR1 SGHTA and CDR2 FQGNSA. The CDR3 runs to 13 residues. J lost 8 bases, V lost 4 bases, and 6 bases had no gene match.

The J gene is TRBJ1-6, the V gene TRBV14; D remains ambiguous. The CDR3 covers 15 residues. Germline CDR1 SGHDN, CDR2 FVKESK. V was cut by 3 bases and J by 2 bases, with 8 bases left in between. The CDR3 loop reads CASSHNPTYNSPLHF. CDR3 bases: TGTGCCAGCAGCCATAATCCGACCTATAATTCACCCCTCCACTTT.

The chain recombines TRBV27 with TRBJ1-2, with D unclear. The CDR3 extends over 13 amino acids. Germline V lookup: CDR1 MNHEY, CDR2 SMNVEV (reference sequence). The V gene lost 4 bases and the J gene lost 8 bases, with 14 bases spanning the gap. The DNA for the CDR3 is TGTGCCAGCAGTTCGTATAAGGGAGTGGGCTACACCTTC. It yields the protein CASSSYKGVGYTF.

The rearrangement joins TRBV10-3 to TRBJ2-6, with 9 positions matching TRBD2. The CDR3 loop spans 19 amino acids. The J segment lost 0 bases and the V segment lost 5 bases, leaving 11 bases of the junction unmatched. The germline CDR1 and CDR2 sequences are ENHRY and SYGVKD. DNA for the CDR3: TGTGCCATCAGTAACTTAGCGGGGGAACTGAGCTCTGGGGCCAACGTCCTGACTTTC. Translation gives CAISNLAGELSSGANVLTF.

This chain uses TRBV24-1 with TRBJ1-1; D is perhaps TRBD1 (5 bases). This CDR3 has 14 amino acids. Germline loops: CDR1 KGHDR, CDR2 SFDVKD. Trimming took 6 bases from V and 4 from J, leaving 14 bases between them. The CDR3 here is CATSSGARGTEAFF. CDR3 DNA sequence: TGTGCCACCAGTTCCGGGGCGCGGGGCACTGAAGCTTTCTTT.

The chain carries TRBV2 and TRBJ1-1; 8 bases agree with TRBD1. Germline trimming cut 5 bases from V and 1 base from J; bases unmatched to any gene: 3. The CDR3 is made up of 14 amino acids. Germline V gives CDR1 SNHLY, CDR2 FYNNEI. CDR3 in amino acids: CASSNQGANTEAFF. CDR3 nucleotide sequence: TGTGCCAGCAGTAACCAGGGGGCGAACACTGAAGCTTTCTTT.

CDR3 region: CASSHRVVVRTEAFF. The DNA of the CDR3 is TGTGCCAGCAGCCATCGGGTGGTCGTGCGCACTGAAGCTTTCTTT. The V and J genes are TRBV3-1 (or the pseudogene TRBV3-2) and TRBJ1-1; no definite D call. Per germline, CDR1 LGHDT and CDR2 YNNKEL (reference sequence). CDR3 length: 15 amino acids. V lost 3 bases to trimming and J lost 4 bases, with 15 bases between them.

This clone was observed a few times. Other DNA sequences in this specimen translate into the identical CDR3. The chain links TRBV27 to TRBJ1-5, with TRBD1 as a possible D gene (5 bases). V lost 3 bases and J lost 3, with 9 bases in between. Looked up from germline, CDR1 is MNHEY and CDR2 is SMNVEV (reference sequence). This CDR3 is built from 14 residues. Written as DNA, the CDR3 is TGTGCCAGCAGTTTCCAGGGAAACAATCAGCCCCAGCATTTT. Translating it yields CASSFQGNNQPQHF.

The gene calls are TRBV12-5 and TRBJ1-5; tentative D call: TRBD1 (5 bases). V was cut by 5 bases and J by 4 bases, with 9 bases left in between. From germline, CDR1 is LGHNT and CDR2 FRNRAP. The CDR3 covers 13 residues. The CDR3 sequence: CASGPDINQPQHF. CDR3 DNA: TGTGCTAGTGGTCCGGACATTAATCAGCCCCAGCATTTT.